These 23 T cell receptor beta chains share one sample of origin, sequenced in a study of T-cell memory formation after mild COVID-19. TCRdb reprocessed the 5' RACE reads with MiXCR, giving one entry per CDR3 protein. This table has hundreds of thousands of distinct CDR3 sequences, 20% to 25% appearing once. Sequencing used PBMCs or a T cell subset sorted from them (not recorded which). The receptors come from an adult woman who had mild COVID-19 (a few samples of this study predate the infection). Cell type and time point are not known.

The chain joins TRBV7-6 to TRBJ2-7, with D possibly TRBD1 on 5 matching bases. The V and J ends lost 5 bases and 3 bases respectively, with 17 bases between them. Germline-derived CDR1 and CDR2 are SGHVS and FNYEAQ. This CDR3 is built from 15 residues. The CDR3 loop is CASSPKGPGYYEQYF. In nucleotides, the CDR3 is TGTGCCAGCAGCCCTAAAGGGCCAGGGTACTACGAGCAGTACTTC.

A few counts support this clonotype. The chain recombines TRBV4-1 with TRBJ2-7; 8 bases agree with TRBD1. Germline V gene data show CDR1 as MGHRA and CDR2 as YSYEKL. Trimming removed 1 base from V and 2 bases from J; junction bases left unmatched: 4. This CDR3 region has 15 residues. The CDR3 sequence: CASSQVTGGTYEQYF. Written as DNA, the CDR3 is TGCGCCAGCAGCCAAGTTACAGGGGGGACCTACGAGCAGTACTTC.

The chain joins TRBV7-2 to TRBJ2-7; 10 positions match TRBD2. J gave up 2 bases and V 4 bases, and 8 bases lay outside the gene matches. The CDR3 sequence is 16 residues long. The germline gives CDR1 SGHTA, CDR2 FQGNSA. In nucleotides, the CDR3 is TGTGCCAGCAGCTCAGATAGCGGGAGGCATCCCTACGAGCAGTACTTC. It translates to CASSSDSGRHPYEQYF.

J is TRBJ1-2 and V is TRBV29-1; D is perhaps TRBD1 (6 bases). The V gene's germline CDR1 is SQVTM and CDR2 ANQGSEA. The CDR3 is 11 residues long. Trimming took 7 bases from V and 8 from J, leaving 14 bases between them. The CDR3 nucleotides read TGCAGCGCCGTGAGGGGGAGAGGCTACACCTTC. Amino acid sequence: CSAVRGRGYTF.

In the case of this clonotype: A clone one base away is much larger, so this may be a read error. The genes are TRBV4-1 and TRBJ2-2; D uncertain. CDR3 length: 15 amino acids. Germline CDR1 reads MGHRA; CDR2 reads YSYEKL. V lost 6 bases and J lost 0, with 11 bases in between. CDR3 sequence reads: CASRPILSNTGELFF. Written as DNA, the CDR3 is TGCGCCAGCAGACCGATACTTTCGAACACCGGGGAGCTGTTTTTT.

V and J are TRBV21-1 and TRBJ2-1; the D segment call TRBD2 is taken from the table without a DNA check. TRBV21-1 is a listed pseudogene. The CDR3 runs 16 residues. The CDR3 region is CASSASAASSYNEQFF. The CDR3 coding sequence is TGTGCCAGCAGTGCTAGTGCCGCAAGCTCCTACAATGAGCAGTTCTTC.

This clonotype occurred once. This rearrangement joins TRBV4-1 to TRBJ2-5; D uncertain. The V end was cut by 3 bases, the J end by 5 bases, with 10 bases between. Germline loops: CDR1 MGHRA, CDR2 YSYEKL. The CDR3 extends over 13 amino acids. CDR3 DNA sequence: TGCGCCAGCAGCCAGGGTGGAATGGAGACCCAGTACTTC. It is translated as CASSQGGMETQYF.

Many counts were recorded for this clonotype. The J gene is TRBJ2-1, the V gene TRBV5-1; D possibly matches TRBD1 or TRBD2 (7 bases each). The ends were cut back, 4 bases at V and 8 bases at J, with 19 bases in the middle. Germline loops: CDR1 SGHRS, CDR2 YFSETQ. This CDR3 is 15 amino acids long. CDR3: CASSPPTGSGDEQFF. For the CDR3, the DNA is TGCGCCAGCAGCCCGCCGACAGGGAGCGGGGATGAGCAGTTCTTC.

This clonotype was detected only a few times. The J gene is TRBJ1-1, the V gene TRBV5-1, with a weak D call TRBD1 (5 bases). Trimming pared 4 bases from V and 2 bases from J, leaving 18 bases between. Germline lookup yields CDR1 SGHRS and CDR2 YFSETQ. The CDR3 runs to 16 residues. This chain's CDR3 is CASSHLVGEGNTEAFF. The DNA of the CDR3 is TGCGCCAGCAGCCACCTCGTGGGGGAGGGAAACACTGAAGCTTTCTTT.

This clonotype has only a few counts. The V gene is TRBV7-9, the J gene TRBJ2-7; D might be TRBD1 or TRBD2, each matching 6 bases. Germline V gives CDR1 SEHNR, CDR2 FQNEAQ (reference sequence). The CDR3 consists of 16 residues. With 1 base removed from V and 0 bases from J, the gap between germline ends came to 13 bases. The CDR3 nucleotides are TGTGCCAGCAGCTTAGTTCGGGGGCCCCTCTCCTACGAGCAGTACTTC. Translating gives CASSLVRGPLSYEQYF.

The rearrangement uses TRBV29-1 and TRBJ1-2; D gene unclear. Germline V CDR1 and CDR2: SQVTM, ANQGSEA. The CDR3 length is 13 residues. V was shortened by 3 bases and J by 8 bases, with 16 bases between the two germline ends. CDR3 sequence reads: CSVDSENNSGYTF. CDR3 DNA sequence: TGCAGCGTTGATTCTGAAAACAACTCGGGCTACACCTTC.

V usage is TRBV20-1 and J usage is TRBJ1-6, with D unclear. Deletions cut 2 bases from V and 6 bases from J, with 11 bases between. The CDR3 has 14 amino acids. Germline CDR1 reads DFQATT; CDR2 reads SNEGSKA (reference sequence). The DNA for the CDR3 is TGCAGTGCTAGAATAGGCGGGATTAATTCACCCCTCCACTTT. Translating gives CSARIGGINSPLHF.

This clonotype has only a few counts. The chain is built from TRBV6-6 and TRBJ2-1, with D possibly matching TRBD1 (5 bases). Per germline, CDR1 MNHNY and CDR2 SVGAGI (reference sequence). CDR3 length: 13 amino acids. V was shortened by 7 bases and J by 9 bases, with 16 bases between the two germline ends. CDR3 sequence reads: CASTRFREGEQFF. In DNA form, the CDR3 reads TGTGCCAGCACCCGCTTCAGGGAAGGTGAGCAGTTCTTC.

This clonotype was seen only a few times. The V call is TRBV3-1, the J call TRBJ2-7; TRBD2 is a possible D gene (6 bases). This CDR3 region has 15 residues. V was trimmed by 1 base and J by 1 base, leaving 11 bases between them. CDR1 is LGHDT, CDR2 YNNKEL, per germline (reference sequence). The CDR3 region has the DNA TGTGCCAGCAGCCAAGGACTAGTCGGATCCTACGAGCAGTACTTC. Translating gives CASSQGLVGSYEQYF.

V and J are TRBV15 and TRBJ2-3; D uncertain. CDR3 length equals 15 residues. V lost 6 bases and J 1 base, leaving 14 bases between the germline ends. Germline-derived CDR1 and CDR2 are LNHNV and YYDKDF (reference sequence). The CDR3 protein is CATSATQSGTDTQYF. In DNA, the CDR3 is TGTGCCACCAGTGCGACACAGTCGGGCACAGATACGCAGTATTTT.

The DNA for the CDR3 is TGTGCCACCCAGGGACTAGCGGGAGTAGCGGGTGAGCAGTTCTTC. It encodes CATQGLAGVAGEQFF. The chain has TRBV12-3 or TRBV12-4 and TRBJ2-1, with 14 bases that match TRBD2. The CDR3 sequence is 15 residues long. J was trimmed by 9 bases and V by 10 bases; bases with no gene match: 11.

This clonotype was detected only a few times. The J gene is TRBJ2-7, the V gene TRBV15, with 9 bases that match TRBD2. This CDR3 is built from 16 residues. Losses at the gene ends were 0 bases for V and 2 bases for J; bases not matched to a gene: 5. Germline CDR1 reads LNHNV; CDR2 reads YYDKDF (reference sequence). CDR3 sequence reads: CATSRDQGLAAYEQYF. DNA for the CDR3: TGTGCCACCAGCAGAGATCAGGGACTAGCTGCCTACGAGCAGTACTTC.

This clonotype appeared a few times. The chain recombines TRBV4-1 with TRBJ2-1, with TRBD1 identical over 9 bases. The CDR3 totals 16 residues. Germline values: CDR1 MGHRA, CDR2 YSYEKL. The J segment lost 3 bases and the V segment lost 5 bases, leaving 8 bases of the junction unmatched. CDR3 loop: CASSENRDRVYNEQFF. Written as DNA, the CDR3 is TGCGCCAGCAGCGAAAACCGGGACAGGGTCTACAATGAGCAGTTCTTC.

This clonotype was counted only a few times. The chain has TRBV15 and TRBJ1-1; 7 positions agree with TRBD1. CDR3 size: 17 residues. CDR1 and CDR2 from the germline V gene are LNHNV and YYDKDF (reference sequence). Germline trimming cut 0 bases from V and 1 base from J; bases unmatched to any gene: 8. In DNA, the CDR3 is TGTGCCACCAGCAGAGATCTGTCCAGGGGGGCGAACACTGAAGCTTTCTTT. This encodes CATSRDLSRGANTEAFF.

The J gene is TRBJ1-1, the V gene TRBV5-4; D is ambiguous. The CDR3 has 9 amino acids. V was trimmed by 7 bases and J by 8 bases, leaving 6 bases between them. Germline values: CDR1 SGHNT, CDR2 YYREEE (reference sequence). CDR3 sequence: CASPREAFF. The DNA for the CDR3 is TGTGCCAGCCCGCGAGAAGCTTTCTTT.

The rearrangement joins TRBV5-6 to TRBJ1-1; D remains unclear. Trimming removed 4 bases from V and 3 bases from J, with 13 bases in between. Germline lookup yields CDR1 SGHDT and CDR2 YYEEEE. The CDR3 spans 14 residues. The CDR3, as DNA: TGTGCCAGCAGCCTTTGGGAATTGGACACTGAAGCTTTCTTT. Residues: CASSLWELDTEAFF.

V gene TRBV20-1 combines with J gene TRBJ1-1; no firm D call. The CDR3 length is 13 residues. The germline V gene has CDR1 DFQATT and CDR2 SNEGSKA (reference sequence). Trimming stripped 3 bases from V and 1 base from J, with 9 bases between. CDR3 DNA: TGCAGTGCTAGTAGACACGGGAACACTGAAGCTTTCTTT. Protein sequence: CSASRHGNTEAFF.

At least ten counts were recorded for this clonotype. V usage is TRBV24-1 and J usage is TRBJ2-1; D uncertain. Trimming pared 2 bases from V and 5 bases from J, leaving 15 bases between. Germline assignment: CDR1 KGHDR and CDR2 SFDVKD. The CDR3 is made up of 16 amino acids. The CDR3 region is CATSDSTWQQNNEQFF. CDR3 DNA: TGTGCCACCAGTGATTCAACCTGGCAGCAGAACAATGAGCAGTTCTTC.